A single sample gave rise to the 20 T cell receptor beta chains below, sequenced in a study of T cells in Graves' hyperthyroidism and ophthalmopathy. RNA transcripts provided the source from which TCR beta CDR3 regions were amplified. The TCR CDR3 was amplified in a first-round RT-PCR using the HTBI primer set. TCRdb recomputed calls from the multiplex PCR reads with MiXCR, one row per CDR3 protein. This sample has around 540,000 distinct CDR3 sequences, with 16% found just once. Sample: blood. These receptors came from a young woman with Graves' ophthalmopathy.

The CDR3 region is CASSPSRQGSLGNYGYTF. Written as DNA, the CDR3 is TGTGCCAGCTCACCATCGAGACAGGGATCCCTGGGAAACTATGGCTACACCTTC. This rearrangement joins TRBV18 to TRBJ1-2; TRBD1 matches at 7 bases. Germline CDR1 KGHSH, CDR2 LQKENI. The CDR3 has 18 amino acids. Trimming cost V 2 bases and J 2 bases; bases outside gene matches: 14.

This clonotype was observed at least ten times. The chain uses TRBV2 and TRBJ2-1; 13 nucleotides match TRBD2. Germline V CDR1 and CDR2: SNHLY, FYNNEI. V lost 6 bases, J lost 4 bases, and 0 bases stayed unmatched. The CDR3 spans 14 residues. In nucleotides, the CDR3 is TGTGCCAGCAGGACTAGCGGGGGGTACAATGAGCAGTTCTTC. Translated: CASRTSGGYNEQFF. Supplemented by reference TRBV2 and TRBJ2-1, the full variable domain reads EPEVTQTPSHQVTQMGQEVILRCVPISNHLYFYWYRQILGQKVEFLVSFYNNEISEKSEIFDDQFSVERPDGSNFTLKIRSTKLEDSAMYFCASRTSGGYNEQFFGPGTRLTVL.

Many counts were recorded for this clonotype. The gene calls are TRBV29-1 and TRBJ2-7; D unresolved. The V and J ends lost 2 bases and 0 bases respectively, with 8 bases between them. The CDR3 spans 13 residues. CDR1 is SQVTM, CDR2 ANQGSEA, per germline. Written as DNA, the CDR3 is TGCAGCGTTGAACCCTTCAGCTCCTACGAGCAGTACTTC. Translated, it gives CSVEPFSSYEQYF.

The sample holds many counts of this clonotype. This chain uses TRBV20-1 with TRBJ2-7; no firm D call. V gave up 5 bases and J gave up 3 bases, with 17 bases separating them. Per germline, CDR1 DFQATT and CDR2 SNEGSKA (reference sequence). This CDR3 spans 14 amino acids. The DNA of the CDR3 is TGCAGTGCTCGTGCCCAGGAACGAGACTACGAGCAGTACTTC. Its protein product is CSARAQERDYEQYF.

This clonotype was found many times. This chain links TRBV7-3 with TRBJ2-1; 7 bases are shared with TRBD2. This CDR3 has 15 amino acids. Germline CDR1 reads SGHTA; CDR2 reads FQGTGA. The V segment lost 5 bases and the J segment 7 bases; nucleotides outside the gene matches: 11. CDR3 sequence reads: CASSLQFGGLNEQFF. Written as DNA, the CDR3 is TGTGCCAGCAGCCTGCAGTTTGGGGGACTAAATGAGCAGTTCTTC. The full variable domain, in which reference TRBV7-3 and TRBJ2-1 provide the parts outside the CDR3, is GAGVSQTPSNKVTEKGKYVELRCDPISGHTALYWYRQSLGQGPEFLIYFQGTGAADDSGLPNDRFFAVRPEGSVSTLKIQRTERGDSAVYLCASSLQFGGLNEQFFGPGTRLTVL.

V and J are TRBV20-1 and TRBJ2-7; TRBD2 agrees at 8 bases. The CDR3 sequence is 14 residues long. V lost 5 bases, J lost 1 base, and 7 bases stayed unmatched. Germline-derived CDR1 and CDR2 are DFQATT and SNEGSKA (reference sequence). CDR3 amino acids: CSAYRGGGSYEQYF. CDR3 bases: TGCAGTGCTTACCGGGGGGGTGGGTCCTACGAGCAGTACTTC.

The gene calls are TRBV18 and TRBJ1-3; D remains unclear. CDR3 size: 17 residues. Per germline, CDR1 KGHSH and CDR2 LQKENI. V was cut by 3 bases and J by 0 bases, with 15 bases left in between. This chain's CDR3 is CASSPTRRSDSGNTIYF. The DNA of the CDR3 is TGTGCCAGCTCACCTACACGGCGGTCGGACTCTGGAAACACCATATATTTT. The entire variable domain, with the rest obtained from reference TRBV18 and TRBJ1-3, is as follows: NAGVMQNPRHLVRRRGQEARLRCSPMKGHSHVYWYRQLPEEGLKFMVYLQKENIIDESGMPKERFSAEFPKEGPSILRIQQVVRGDSAAYFCASSPTRRSDSGNTIYFGEGSWLTVV.

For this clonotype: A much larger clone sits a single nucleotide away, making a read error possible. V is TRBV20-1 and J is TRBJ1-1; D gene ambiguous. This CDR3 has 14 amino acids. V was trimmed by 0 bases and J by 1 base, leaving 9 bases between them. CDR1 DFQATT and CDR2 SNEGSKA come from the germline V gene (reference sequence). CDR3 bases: TGCAGTGCTAGAGATAGACGGGGGAACACTGAAGCTTTCTTT. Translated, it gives CSARDRRGNTEAFF.

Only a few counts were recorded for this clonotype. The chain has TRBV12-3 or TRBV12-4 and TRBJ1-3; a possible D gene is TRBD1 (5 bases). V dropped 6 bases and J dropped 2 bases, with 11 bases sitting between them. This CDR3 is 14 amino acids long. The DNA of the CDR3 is TGTGCCAGCAGGGTAACGGGGGCTGGAAACACCATATATTTT. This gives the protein CASRVTGAGNTIYF.

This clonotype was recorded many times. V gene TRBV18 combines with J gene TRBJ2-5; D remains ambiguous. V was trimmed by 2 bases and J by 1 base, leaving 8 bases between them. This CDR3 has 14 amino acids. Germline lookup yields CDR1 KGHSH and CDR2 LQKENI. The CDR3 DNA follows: TGTGCCAGCTCACCAACGAGATCCCAAGAGACCCAGTACTTC. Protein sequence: CASSPTRSQETQYF.

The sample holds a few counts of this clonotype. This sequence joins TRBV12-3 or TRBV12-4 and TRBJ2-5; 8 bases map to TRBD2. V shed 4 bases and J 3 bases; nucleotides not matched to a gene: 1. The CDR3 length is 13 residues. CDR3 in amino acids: CASSSAGEETQYF. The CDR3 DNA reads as TGTGCCAGCAGTTCAGCGGGAGAAGAGACCCAGTACTTC.

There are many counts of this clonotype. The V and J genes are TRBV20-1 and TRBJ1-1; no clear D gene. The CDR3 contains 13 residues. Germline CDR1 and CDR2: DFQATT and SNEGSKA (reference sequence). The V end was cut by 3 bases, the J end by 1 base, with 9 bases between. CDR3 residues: CSASVGPNTEAFF. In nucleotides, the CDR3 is TGCAGTGCTAGCGTAGGGCCGAACACTGAAGCTTTCTTT.

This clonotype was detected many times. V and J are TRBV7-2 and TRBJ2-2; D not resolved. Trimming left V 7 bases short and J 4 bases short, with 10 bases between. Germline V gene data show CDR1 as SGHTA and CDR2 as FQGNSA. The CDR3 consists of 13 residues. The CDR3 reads CASIPTGTGELFF. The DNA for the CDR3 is TGTGCCAGCATCCCCACGGGCACCGGGGAGCTGTTTTTT.

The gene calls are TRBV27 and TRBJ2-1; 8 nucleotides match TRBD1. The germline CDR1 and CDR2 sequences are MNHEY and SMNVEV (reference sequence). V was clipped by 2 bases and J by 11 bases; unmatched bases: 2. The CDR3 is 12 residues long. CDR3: CASSLGQGKQFF. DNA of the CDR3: TGTGCCAGCAGTTTAGGACAGGGTAAGCAGTTCTTC.

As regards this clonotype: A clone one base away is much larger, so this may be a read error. CDR3 coding DNA: TGTGCCTGGAGTTGGGACAACTATGGCCACACCTTC. Its translation is CAWSWDNYGHTF. The rearrangement uses TRBV30 and TRBJ1-2; maybe TRBD1 (6 bases). The CDR3 runs to 12 residues. Germline assignment: CDR1 GTSNPN and CDR2 SVGIG (reference sequence).

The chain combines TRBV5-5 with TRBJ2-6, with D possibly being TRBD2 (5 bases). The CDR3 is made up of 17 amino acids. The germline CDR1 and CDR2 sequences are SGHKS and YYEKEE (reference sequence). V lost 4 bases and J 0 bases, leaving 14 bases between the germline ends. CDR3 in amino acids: CASSGMRAGSGANVLTF. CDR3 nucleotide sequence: TGTGCCAGCAGCGGCATGAGGGCGGGCTCTGGGGCCAACGTCCTGACTTTC.

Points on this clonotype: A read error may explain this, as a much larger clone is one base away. CDR3 region: CASSGQRLMNAEAFF. In DNA form, the CDR3 reads TGTGCCAGCAGTGGACAGAGGCTAATGAACGCTGAAGCTTTCTTT. V is TRBV6-2 or TRBV6-3 and J is TRBJ1-1; possibly TRBD1 for D (6 bases). Germline CDR1 is MNHEY and CDR2 is SVGEGT. The CDR3 spans 15 residues.

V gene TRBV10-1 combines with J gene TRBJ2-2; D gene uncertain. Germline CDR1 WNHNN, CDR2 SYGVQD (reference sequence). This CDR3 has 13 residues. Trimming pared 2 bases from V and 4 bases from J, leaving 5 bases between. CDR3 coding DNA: TGCGCCAGCAGTGAGAGACCCACCGGGGAGCTGTTTTTT. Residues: CASSERPTGELFF.

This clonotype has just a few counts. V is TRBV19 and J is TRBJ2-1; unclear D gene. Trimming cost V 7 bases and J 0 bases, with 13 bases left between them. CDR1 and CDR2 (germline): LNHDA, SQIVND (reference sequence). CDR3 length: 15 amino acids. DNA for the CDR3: TGTGCCAGTACCCCTACGGAGAGCTCCTACAATGAGCAGTTCTTC. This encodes CASTPTESSYNEQFF.

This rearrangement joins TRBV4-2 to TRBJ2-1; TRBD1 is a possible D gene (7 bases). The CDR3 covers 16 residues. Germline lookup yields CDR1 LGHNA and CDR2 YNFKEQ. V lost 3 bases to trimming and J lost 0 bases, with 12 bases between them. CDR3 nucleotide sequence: TGTGCCAGCAGCCAGAGGCGGGACAGCTCCTACAATGAGCAGTTCTTC. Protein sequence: CASSQRRDSSYNEQFF.